Listed below are T cell receptor beta chains from one sample, sequenced in a study of blood T cell repertoires in COVID-19. Produced via immunoSEQ multiplex PCR; TCRdb's table is partial and in-frame only. The sample contains more than 110,000 clones, approximately 78% of which appear only once. Material: PBMCs or T cells enriched from blood (not recorded which). Source of these receptors: a woman aged 45-65 years who had recovered from COVID-19. Both conserved end residues are part of each CDR3. The order of the fields is clone size, V gene, J gene, CDR3 length, D gene, CDR3 protein, CDR3 DNA. A D gene is named only where the DNA matches it firmly. Only part of the rows carry a size: once, few, many, or a class if the clone is expanded.

clone size: few
V gene: TRBV5-8
J gene: TRBJ1-5
CDR3 length: 17
D gene: NA
CDR3 protein: CASSWAPGGRGNQPQHF
CDR3 DNA: TGTGCCAGCAGCTGGGCCCCGGGGGGCCGAGGCAATCAGCCCCAGCATTTT

clone size: NA
V gene: TRBV6-4
J gene: TRBJ2-7
CDR3 length: 13
D gene: NA
CDR3 protein: CASSDEASGEQYF
CDR3 DNA: TGTGCCAGCAGTGACGAGGCCTCGGGGGAGCAGTACTTC

clone size: NA
V gene: TRBV6-5
J gene: TRBJ2-7
CDR3 length: 15
D gene: TRBD1
CDR3 protein: CASSYQGQGIYEQYF
CDR3 DNA: TGTGCCAGCAGTTACCAAGGACAGGGGATCTACGAGCAGTACTTC

clone size: NA
V gene: TRBV5-6
J gene: TRBJ1-2
CDR3 length: 15
D gene: TRBD1
CDR3 protein: CASSFSPGGFVGYTF
CDR3 DNA: TGTGCCAGCAGCTTCTCTCCAGGGGGGTTTGTAGGCTACACCTTC

clone size: NA
V gene: TRBV5-6
J gene: TRBJ2-6
CDR3 length: 16
D gene: NA
CDR3 protein: CASSAGGPSGANVLTF
CDR3 DNA: TGTGCCAGCAGCGCCGGGGGGCCTTCTGGGGCCAACGTCCTGACTTTC

clone size: NA
V gene: TRBV18
J gene: TRBJ2-7
CDR3 length: 15
D gene: TRBD1
CDR3 protein: CASSVPGQGVYEQYF
CDR3 DNA: TGTGCCAGCTCAGTCCCGGGACAGGGGGTCTACGAGCAGTACTTC

clone size: NA
V gene: TRBV20-1
J gene: TRBJ2-3
CDR3 length: 11
D gene: NA
CDR3 protein: CSRGGTDTQYF
CDR3 DNA: TGCAGCCGGGGTGGCACAGATACGCAGTATTTT

clone size: NA
V gene: TRBV15
J gene: TRBJ1-4
CDR3 length: 15
D gene: NA
CDR3 protein: CATSRDRQANEKLFF
CDR3 DNA: TGTGCCACCAGCAGAGATAGGCAGGCTAATGAAAAACTGTTTTTT

clone size: NA
V gene: TRBV14
J gene: TRBJ2-1
CDR3 length: 15
D gene: NA
CDR3 protein: CASSQDGRRNNEQFF
CDR3 DNA: TGTGCCAGCAGCCAAGATGGGCGTCGGAACAATGAGCAGTTCTTC

clone size: NA
V gene: TRBV11-3
J gene: TRBJ2-5
CDR3 length: 15
D gene: TRBD2
CDR3 protein: CASSSSGGALETQYF
CDR3 DNA: TGTGCCAGCAGCTCGAGCGGGGGGGCCCTAGAGACCCAGTACTTC

clone size: NA
V gene: TRBV2
J gene: TRBJ1-1
CDR3 length: 14
D gene: TRBD1
CDR3 protein: CASIRDRGNTEAFF
CDR3 DNA: TGTGCCAGCATCAGGGACAGGGGAAACACTGAAGCTTTCTTT

clone size: NA
V gene: TRBV27
J gene: TRBJ1-6
CDR3 length: 17
D gene: TRBD1
CDR3 protein: CASSLGQDRSYNSPLHF
CDR3 DNA: TGTGCCAGCAGTTTGGGACAGGACCGCTCCTATAATTCACCCCTCCACTTT

clone size: NA
V gene: TRBV28
J gene: TRBJ1-2
CDR3 length: 13
D gene: TRBD1
CDR3 protein: CASSINRGQGYTF
CDR3 DNA: TGTGCCAGCAGCATAAACAGGGGGCAAGGCTACACCTTC

clone size: NA
V gene: TRBV3-1/TRBV3-2
J gene: TRBJ1-4
CDR3 length: 14
D gene: NA
CDR3 protein: CASSHSSGNEKLFF
CDR3 DNA: TGTGCCAGCAGCCATAGCAGCGGGAATGAAAAACTGTTTTTT

clone size: once
V gene: TRBV5-6
J gene: TRBJ2-1
CDR3 length: 15
D gene: NA
CDR3 protein: CASSFARGRLPEQFF
CDR3 DNA: TGTGCCAGCAGTTTTGCTAGGGGTCGGCTTCCTGAGCAGTTCTTC

clone size: NA
V gene: TRBV28
J gene: TRBJ2-7
CDR3 length: 15
D gene: NA
CDR3 protein: CASSSDESLVLGQYF
CDR3 DNA: TGTGCCAGCAGTTCGGATGAGAGCCTTGTACTAGGGCAGTACTTC

clone size: few
V gene: TRBV7-6
J gene: TRBJ1-2
CDR3 length: 14
D gene: NA
CDR3 protein: CASSPGQGGYGYTF
CDR3 DNA: TGTGCCAGCAGCCCCGGGCAGGGTGGCTATGGCTACACCTTC

clone size: NA
V gene: TRBV19
J gene: TRBJ2-2
CDR3 length: 17
D gene: TRBD1
CDR3 protein: CASSIFQGAVRTGELFF
CDR3 DNA: TGTGCCAGTAGTATTTTCCAGGGGGCTGTTCGGACCGGGGAGCTGTTTTTT

clone size: NA
V gene: TRBV6-5
J gene: TRBJ1-6
CDR3 length: 14
D gene: NA
CDR3 protein: CASSYREYNSPLHF
CDR3 DNA: TGTGCCAGCAGTTACAGGGAGTATAATTCACCCCTCCACTTT

clone size: NA
V gene: TRBV2
J gene: TRBJ2-1
CDR3 length: 14
D gene: TRBD2
CDR3 protein: CASRERGGNNEQFF
CDR3 DNA: TGTGCCAGCAGGGAGCGGGGGGGGAACAATGAGCAGTTCTTC

clone size: NA
V gene: TRBV11-2
J gene: TRBJ1-1
CDR3 length: 12
D gene: NA
CDR3 protein: CASSSRQLEAFF
CDR3 DNA: TGTGCCAGCAGCTCGCGACAGCTCGAAGCTTTCTTT

clone size: NA
V gene: TRBV3-1/TRBV3-2
J gene: TRBJ1-2
CDR3 length: 16
D gene: TRBD1
CDR3 protein: CASSRNPGTGGSGYTF
CDR3 DNA: TGTGCCAGCAGCCGGAACCCCGGGACAGGGGGCTCTGGCTACACCTTC

clone size: once
V gene: TRBV15
J gene: TRBJ1-2
CDR3 length: 15
D gene: TRBD1
CDR3 protein: CATSRRTGGVYGYTF
CDR3 DNA: TGTGCCACCAGCAGACGGACAGGGGGCGTGTATGGCTACACCTTC

clone size: few
V gene: TRBV1
J gene: TRBJ1-3
CDR3 length: 20
D gene: NA
CDR3 protein: CTSSQHIPTGPAASGNTIYF
CDR3 DNA: TGCACCAGCAGCCAACATATCCCGACAGGGCCCGCGGCTTCTGGAAACACCATATATTTT

clone size: NA
V gene: TRBV11-1
J gene: TRBJ2-3
CDR3 length: 15
D gene: NA
CDR3 protein: CASSLGDISTDTQYF
CDR3 DNA: TGTGCCAGCAGCCTAGGGGACATTAGCACAGATACGCAGTATTTT

clone size: NA
V gene: TRBV5-1
J gene: TRBJ2-4
CDR3 length: 16
D gene: TRBD1
CDR3 protein: CASSFWTGGAKNIQYF
CDR3 DNA: TGCGCCAGCAGCTTCTGGACAGGGGGAGCCAAAAACATTCAGTACTTC

clone size: NA
V gene: TRBV6-5
J gene: TRBJ2-7
CDR3 length: 14
D gene: NA
CDR3 protein: CASSYRHATYEQYF
CDR3 DNA: TGTGCCAGCAGTTACCGACACGCCACCTACGAGCAGTACTTC

clone size: NA
V gene: TRBV24-1
J gene: TRBJ1-6
CDR3 length: 13
D gene: NA
CDR3 protein: CATSDGYNSPLHF
CDR3 DNA: TGTGCCACCAGCGACGGGTACAATTCACCCCTCCACTTT

clone size: NA
V gene: TRBV27
J gene: TRBJ2-1
CDR3 length: 16
D gene: NA
CDR3 protein: CASSFLARDKDNEQFF
CDR3 DNA: TGTGCCAGCAGTTTCCTGGCCAGGGATAAGGACAATGAGCAGTTCTTC

clone size: NA
V gene: TRBV7-3
J gene: TRBJ1-6
CDR3 length: 14
D gene: NA
CDR3 protein: CASSFGAEGSPLHF
CDR3 DNA: TGTGCCAGCAGCTTCGGAGCGGAGGGTTCACCCCTCCACTTT

clone size: NA
V gene: TRBV11-3
J gene: TRBJ2-2
CDR3 length: 13
D gene: NA
CDR3 protein: CASSYGHTGELFF
CDR3 DNA: TGTGCCAGCAGCTACGGACATACCGGGGAGCTGTTTTTT

clone size: NA
V gene: TRBV7-6
J gene: TRBJ2-7
CDR3 length: 15
D gene: NA
CDR3 protein: CASSLGSGLSYEQYF
CDR3 DNA: TGTGCCAGCAGCTTAGGTTCAGGATTATCCTACGAGCAGTACTTC

clone size: NA
V gene: TRBV5-6
J gene: TRBJ2-7
CDR3 length: 15
D gene: TRBD2
CDR3 protein: CASGSLTSGVYEQYF
CDR3 DNA: TGTGCCAGCGGTTCTTTGACTAGCGGGGTCTACGAGCAGTACTTC

clone size: NA
V gene: TRBV28
J gene: TRBJ2-7
CDR3 length: 13
D gene: TRBD1
CDR3 protein: CASRGQGAYEQYF
CDR3 DNA: TGTGCCAGCAGGGGGCAGGGGGCTTACGAGCAGTACTTC

clone size: once
V gene: TRBV30
J gene: TRBJ1-5
CDR3 length: 14
D gene: NA
CDR3 protein: CAWSVTGSNQPQHF
CDR3 DNA: TGTGCCTGGAGTGTTACTGGTAGCAATCAGCCCCAGCATTTT

clone size: medium-sized
V gene: TRBV10-1
J gene: TRBJ1-1
CDR3 length: 13
D gene: NA
CDR3 protein: CASSEELNTEAFF
CDR3 DNA: TGCGCCAGCAGTGAGGAGCTGAACACTGAAGCTTTCTTT

clone size: NA
V gene: TRBV7-2
J gene: TRBJ1-2
CDR3 length: 11
D gene: NA
CDR3 protein: CASSKGTPDTF
CDR3 DNA: TGTGCCAGCAGCAAGGGGACACCCGACACCTTC

clone size: NA
V gene: TRBV10-1
J gene: TRBJ1-1
CDR3 length: 12
D gene: NA
CDR3 protein: CASSGGGGEAFF
CDR3 DNA: TGCGCCAGCAGTGGAGGGGGAGGGGAAGCTTTCTTT

clone size: NA
V gene: TRBV18
J gene: TRBJ2-5
CDR3 length: 18
D gene: TRBD2
CDR3 protein: CASSPRTSGGPGGETQYF
CDR3 DNA: TGTGCCAGCTCACCGAGGACTAGCGGGGGCCCCGGGGGAGAGACCCAGTACTTC

clone size: NA
V gene: TRBV25-1
J gene: TRBJ2-7
CDR3 length: 13
D gene: NA
CDR3 protein: CASSELEGYEQYF
CDR3 DNA: TGTGCCAGCAGTGAACTGGAGGGGTACGAGCAGTACTTC

clone size: NA
V gene: TRBV6-5
J gene: TRBJ1-6
CDR3 length: 16
D gene: NA
CDR3 protein: CASSYSGGSYNSPLHF
CDR3 DNA: TGTGCCAGCAGTTACTCCGGGGGGTCCTATAATTCACCCCTCCACTTT

clone size: NA
V gene: TRBV5-1
J gene: TRBJ1-1
CDR3 length: 13
D gene: NA
CDR3 protein: CASSSTVNTEAFF
CDR3 DNA: TGCGCCAGCAGCTCTACAGTTAACACTGAAGCTTTCTTT